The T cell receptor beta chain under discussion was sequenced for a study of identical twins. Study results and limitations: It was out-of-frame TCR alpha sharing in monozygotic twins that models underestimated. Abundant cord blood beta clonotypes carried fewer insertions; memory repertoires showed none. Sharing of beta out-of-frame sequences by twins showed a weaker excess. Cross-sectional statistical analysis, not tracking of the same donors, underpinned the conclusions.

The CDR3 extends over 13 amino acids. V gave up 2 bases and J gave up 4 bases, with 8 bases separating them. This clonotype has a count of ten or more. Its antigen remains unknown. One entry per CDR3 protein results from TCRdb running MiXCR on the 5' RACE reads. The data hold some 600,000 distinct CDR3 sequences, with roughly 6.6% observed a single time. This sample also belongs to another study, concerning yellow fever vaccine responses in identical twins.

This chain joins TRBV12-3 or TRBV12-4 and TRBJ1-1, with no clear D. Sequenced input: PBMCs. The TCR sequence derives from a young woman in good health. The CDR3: CASSLRVSTEAFF. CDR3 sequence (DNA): TGTGCCAGCAGTTTAAGGGTGAGCACTGAAGCTTTCTTT.